Shown below are 18 T cell receptor beta chains from a single sample sequenced in a study of regulatory and conventional T cells in RAG deficiency. Sequenced by immunoSEQ multiplex PCR; TCRdb stores in-frame clones only, minus some. The sample shows about 19,000 clones, roughly 87% of them seen only once. The sorted regulatory T cells were CD4+, CD25-high and CD127-low, with genomic DNA sequenced. The same data also went into a second study, on regulatory T cells. Turning to that study: Primers: 52 TRBV forward and 13 TRBJ reverse.

The sequenced sample was Tregs sorted from blood. The receptors were sampled from a human donor in good health.

The chain recombines TRBV28 with TRBJ2-5; 8 bases map to TRBD1. With 6 bases clipped from V and 1 base from J, the junction kept 16 bases outside the gene matches. The length of the CDR3 is 18 residues. The germline V gene encodes CDR1 MDHEN and CDR2 SYDVKM. The CDR3, as DNA: TGTGCCAGCAGCCCGGGGCCAGGGGGCCGAGGGAGCCAAGAGACCCAGTACTTC. Protein product: CASSPGPGGRGSQETQYF.

The rearrangement links TRBV7-8 to TRBJ2-7; 8 nucleotides match TRBD2. Trimming took 1 base from V and 1 from J; bases not matched to a gene: 12. The V gene's germline CDR1 is SGHVS and CDR2 FQNEAQ. This CDR3 is 18 amino acids long. This CDR3 reads CASSLVFETSADSYEQYF. The CDR3 nucleotides read TGTGCCAGCAGCTTAGTTTTTGAGACTAGCGCCGATTCCTACGAGCAGTACTTC.

This clone has only one observation. The CDR3 bases are TGTGCCAGCAGGAGAGGAGGGGGGTTCGGAAACACCATATATTTT. Encoded protein: CASRRGGGFGNTIYF. V gene TRBV6-1 combines with J gene TRBJ1-3; maybe TRBD1 (6 bases). The CDR3 is 15 residues long. Trimming took off 6 bases at V and 4 bases at J, with 16 bases between the two ends. Germline lookup yields CDR1 MNHNS and CDR2 SASEGT.

The chain links TRBV5-6 to TRBJ1-3; D is unresolved. CDR1 is SGHDT, CDR2 YYEEEE, per germline. The CDR3 length is 15 residues. V lost 0 bases to trimming and J lost 0 bases, with 7 bases between them. The CDR3 DNA reads TGTGCCAGCAGCTTGGTTGGGTTCTCTGGAAACACCATATATTTT. It specifies CASSLVGFSGNTIYF. Full variable domain (remainder filled in from reference TRBV5-6 and TRBJ1-3): DAGVTQSPTHLIKTRGQQVTLRCSPKSGHDTVSWYQQALGQGPQFIFQYYEEEERQRGNFPDRFSGHQFPNYSSELNVNALLLGDSALYLCASSLVGFSGNTIYFGEGSWLTVV.

V and J are TRBV7-3 and TRBJ1-5; D remains ambiguous. CDR3 size: 15 residues. CDR1 SGHTA and CDR2 FQGTGA come from the germline V gene. V dropped 0 bases and J dropped 5 bases, with 11 bases sitting between them. Here the CDR3 DNA reads TGTGCCAGCAGCTTAACTCGGCAGTTGTATCAGCCCCAGCATTTT. Its protein product is CASSLTRQLYQPQHF.

This chain uses TRBV5-1 with TRBJ1-1; 8 bases are a match to TRBD1. The V and J ends lost 3 bases and 4 bases, in that order; junction bases with no gene match: 5. CDR3 length: 14 amino acids. Germline V gene sequence: CDR1 SGHRS, CDR2 YFSETQ. The CDR3 region is CASSSQGAGTEAFF. The DNA for the CDR3 is TGCGCCAGCAGCTCCCAGGGGGCGGGCACTGAAGCTTTCTTT.

The gene calls are TRBV6-5 and TRBJ1-1; the D gene is possibly TRBD1 (5 bases). The CDR3 is 14 amino acids. Between the trimmed V and J ends, which lost 6 bases and 3 bases, there was a span of 14 bases. Germline-derived CDR1 and CDR2 are MNHEY and SVGAGI. The CDR3 coding sequence is TGTGCCAGCAGCCGCCTGGGGGGAGACACTGAAGCTTTCTTT. Translated: CASSRLGGDTEAFF.

The chain carries TRBV19 and TRBJ2-1, with TRBD1 matching over 8 bases. Trimming at V came to 3 bases and at J to 4 bases, leaving 8 bases not matched to a gene. CDR3 length: 16 amino acids. Germline V gene data show CDR1 as LNHDA and CDR2 as SQIVND (reference sequence). The CDR3 reads CASSIGHRGAYNEQFF. The CDR3 DNA sequence: TGTGCCAGTAGTATCGGGCACAGGGGGGCATACAATGAGCAGTTCTTC. The whole variable domain, remainder taken from reference TRBV19 and TRBJ2-1, is DGGITQSPKYLFRKEGQNVTLSCEQNLNHDAMYWYRQDPGQGLRLIYYSQIVNDFQKGDIAEGYSVSREKKESFPLTVTSAQKNPTAFYLCASSIGHRGAYNEQFFGPGTRLTVL.

This clone has only one observation. The chain joins TRBV9 to TRBJ1-4; 9 bases align to TRBD1. The CDR3 spans 17 residues. The V and J ends lost 4 bases and 4 bases, in that order; junction bases with no gene match: 11. CDR1 and CDR2 (germline): SGDLS, YYNGEE. In DNA, the CDR3 is TGTGCCAGCAGCCTTCGGGACAGGGTAACCCTTAATGAAAAACTGTTTTTT. Encoded protein: CASSLRDRVTLNEKLFF.

V and J are TRBV5-5 and TRBJ2-7, with a tentative D call TRBD1 (5 bases). CDR1 is SGHKS and CDR2 is YYEKEE in the germline V gene (reference sequence). Trimming removed 4 bases from V and 1 base from J, with 12 bases in between. This CDR3 has 14 residues. The DNA for the CDR3 is TGTGCCAGCAGCCACCCACAGGAGTCCTACGAGCAGTACTTC. Protein sequence: CASSHPQESYEQYF.

The J gene is TRBJ2-1, the V gene TRBV6-5, with 7 nucleotides matching TRBD2. CDR3 length equals 15 residues. Germline V CDR1 and CDR2: MNHEY, SVGAGI. With 6 bases clipped from V and 10 bases from J, the junction kept 15 bases outside the gene matches. The CDR3 spells CASRPTLWGGGEQFF. The CDR3 bases are TGTGCCAGCAGGCCGACCCTTTGGGGCGGGGGAGAGCAGTTCTTC.

The CDR3 DNA reads TGCAGCGTCAAGGGTCTCTTGGGGGACTATGGCTACACCTTC. Translating it yields CSVKGLLGDYGYTF. This chain joins TRBV29-1 and TRBJ1-2; possibly TRBD1 for D (5 bases). The V end lost 6 bases, the J end lost 3 bases, and 17 bases lay between the germline ends. From germline, CDR1 is SQVTM and CDR2 ANQGSEA. The CDR3 is made up of 14 amino acids.

This clone showed up just once. The chain uses TRBV11-1 and TRBJ2-7; TRBD2 matches at 13 bases. Losses at the gene ends were 6 bases for V and 2 bases for J; bases not matched to a gene: 10. Germline values: CDR1 SGHAT, CDR2 FQDESV (reference sequence). The CDR3 covers 17 residues. The DNA for the CDR3 is TGTGCCAGCAGGCGGACTAGCGGGAGACCTGGGGCCTACGAGCAGTACTTC. Translation: CASRRTSGRPGAYEQYF.

This chain uses TRBV5-1 with TRBJ2-1; 10 bases are a match to TRBD2. The CDR3 loop spans 17 amino acids. CDR1 is SGHRS and CDR2 is YFSETQ in the germline V gene. The junction had 4 bases not matched to a gene; V was cut back by 1 base and J by 0 bases. The CDR3 loop reads CASSLMASGSSYNEQFF. The CDR3 bases are TGCGCCAGCAGCTTGATGGCTAGCGGGAGCTCCTACAATGAGCAGTTCTTC.

The gene calls are TRBV2 and TRBJ1-5; a possible D gene is TRBD1 (6 bases). Trimming took 3 bases from V and 4 from J, leaving 10 bases between them. Germline CDR1 reads SNHLY; CDR2 reads FYNNEI. This CDR3 has 14 residues. CDR3 coding DNA: TGTGCCAGCAGTGATGGCAGGGGTAATCAGCCCCAGCATTTT. Protein product: CASSDGRGNQPQHF. The whole variable domain, remainder taken from reference TRBV2 and TRBJ1-5, is EPEVTQTPSHQVTQMGQEVILRCVPISNHLYFYWYRQILGQKVEFLVSFYNNEISEKSEIFDDQFSVERPDGSNFTLKIRSTKLEDSAMYFCASSDGRGNQPQHFGDGTRLSIL.

This chain uses TRBV2 with TRBJ2-5; either TRBD1 or TRBD2 may supply D (5 bases each). Deletions cut 6 bases from V and 6 bases from J, with 14 bases between. This CDR3 contains 13 residues. Looked up from germline, CDR1 is SNHLY and CDR2 is FYNNEI. The CDR3 protein is CASSGAGTQTQYF. The CDR3 nucleotides read TGTGCCAGCAGCGGGGCTGGGACGCAGACCCAGTACTTC.

This chain connects TRBV5-1 to TRBJ2-3, with 8 bases that match TRBD1. V lost 0 bases and J lost 5; bases outside the gene matches: 11. Germline lookup yields CDR1 SGHRS and CDR2 YFSETQ. The CDR3 length is 17 residues. The CDR3 reads CASSLARTGRFRDTQYF. The CDR3 DNA is TGCGCCAGCAGCTTGGCACGGACAGGGCGCTTTAGAGATACGCAGTATTTT.

The chain joins TRBV16 to TRBJ1-2; maybe TRBD1 (5 bases). From germline, CDR1 is KGHSY and CDR2 FQNENV. V shed 0 bases and J shed 8 bases, with 13 bases lying between them. The CDR3 runs to 14 residues. The CDR3 is CASSQSSGLVGYTF. The CDR3 DNA reads TGTGCCAGCAGCCAATCTTCGGGACTTGTCGGCTACACCTTC.